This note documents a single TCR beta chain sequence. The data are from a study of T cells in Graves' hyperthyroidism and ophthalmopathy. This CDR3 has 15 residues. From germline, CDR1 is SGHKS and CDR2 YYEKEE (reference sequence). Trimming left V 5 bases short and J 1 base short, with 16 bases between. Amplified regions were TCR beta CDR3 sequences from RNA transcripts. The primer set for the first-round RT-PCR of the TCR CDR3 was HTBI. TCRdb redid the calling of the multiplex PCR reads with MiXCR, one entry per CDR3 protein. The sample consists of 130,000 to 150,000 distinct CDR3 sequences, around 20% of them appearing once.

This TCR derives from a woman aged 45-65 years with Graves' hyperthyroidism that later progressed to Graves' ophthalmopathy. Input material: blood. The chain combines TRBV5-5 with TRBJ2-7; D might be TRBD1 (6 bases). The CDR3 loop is CASRYRDNESYEQYF. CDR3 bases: TGTGCCAGCAGATACCGGGACAACGAATCCTACGAGCAGTACTTC.